Presented here are 8 T cell receptor beta chains from one specimen sequenced in a study of T cell repertoires in cytomegalovirus infection. TCRdb reprocessed the reads with MiXCR, giving one entry per CDR3 protein. The table shows about 220,000 distinct CDR3 sequences, with about 39% occurring only once. Their antigen targets remain unknown. The sample here was CD8+ T cells from cultured PBMCs, taken from culture after CMV antigen stimulation. Receptors were obtained from a human donor in good health (CMV status not recorded). Some clones in this sample may be carry-over from other donors' samples.

The J gene is TRBJ2-1, the V gene TRBV20-1; D gene ambiguous. This CDR3 region has 15 residues. Between the trimmed V and J ends, which lost 0 bases and 3 bases, there was a span of 12 bases. From germline, CDR1 is DFQATT and CDR2 SNEGSKA (reference sequence). CDR3 in DNA: TGCAGTGCTAGAGATAGTGTTGGTATCTACAATGAGCAGTTCTTC. Translation gives CSARDSVGIYNEQFF.

This clonotype appeared a few times. This chain connects TRBV6-1 to TRBJ1-2, with 9 bases fitting TRBD1. After removal of 6 bases from V and 6 bases from J, the junction contained 5 bases not matched to a gene. The CDR3 covers 13 residues. Germline CDR1 and CDR2: MNHNS and SASEGT. This CDR3 reads CASREQGADGYTF. Here the CDR3 DNA reads TGTGCCAGCAGGGAACAGGGGGCCGATGGCTACACCTTC.

J is TRBJ1-6 and V is TRBV28; tentatively, D is TRBD1 (6 bases). Germline V gene lookup returns CDR1 MDHEN and CDR2 SYDVKM. V lost 5 bases and J 7 bases, leaving 9 bases between the germline ends. CDR3 size: 13 residues. The CDR3 DNA follows: TGTGCCAGCAGTAATACAGGGAATTCACCCCTCCACTTT. Its protein product is CASSNTGNSPLHF.

The chain employs TRBV13 and TRBJ2-5, with 8 bases identical to TRBD2. Per germline, CDR1 PRHDT and CDR2 FYEKMQ (reference sequence). The CDR3 sequence is 14 residues long. J was trimmed by 5 bases and V by 4 bases; bases with no gene match: 6. The CDR3 DNA is TGTGCCAGCAGCTACCGGACTAGCCGCGAGACCCAGTACTTC. Translated: CASSYRTSRETQYF.

This clonotype was detected only a few times. The V call is TRBV25-1, the J call TRBJ1-4; D uncertain. CDR1 is MGHDK, CDR2 SYGVNS, per germline. Trimming removed 2 bases from V and 4 bases from J, with 17 bases in between. This CDR3 comprises 17 residues. The CDR3 DNA follows: TGTGCCAGCAGTGAACCCGAATTCCGCGAGGGTAATGAAAAACTGTTTTTT. This encodes CASSEPEFREGNEKLFF.

The table lists this clonotype with a few counts. The rearrangement joins TRBV12-3 or TRBV12-4 to TRBJ2-7, with TRBD1 matching over 8 bases. The CDR3 is 15 residues long. J gave up 2 bases and V 2 bases, and 5 bases lay outside the gene matches. As DNA, the CDR3 is TGTGCCAGCAGTTTACTAGACAGGGGTCCCTACGAGCAGTACTTC. Amino acid sequence: CASSLLDRGPYEQYF.

As regards this clonotype: Germline is not matched at one junction end, which may reflect a read error. The genes are TRBV7-9 and TRBJ2-7; 8 bases map to TRBD1. The CDR3 spans 16 residues. The germline CDR1 and CDR2 sequences are SEHNR and FQNEAQ (reference sequence). The CDR3: CSSSSPCGTGTYEQYF. The DNA for the CDR3 is TGTTCCAGCAGCTCTCCTTGCGGGACAGGTACCTACGAGCAGTACTTC.

This clonotype was observed once. The genes are TRBV20-1 and TRBJ2-3, with 8 bases that match TRBD2. CDR3 length: 12 amino acids. V dropped 5 bases and J dropped 6; count of bases not matched to a gene: 4. The germline V gene encodes CDR1 DFQATT and CDR2 SNEGSKA (reference sequence). The CDR3: CSAVPGGDTQYF. CDR3 sequence (DNA): TGCAGTGCTGTACCGGGGGGGGATACGCAGTATTTT.